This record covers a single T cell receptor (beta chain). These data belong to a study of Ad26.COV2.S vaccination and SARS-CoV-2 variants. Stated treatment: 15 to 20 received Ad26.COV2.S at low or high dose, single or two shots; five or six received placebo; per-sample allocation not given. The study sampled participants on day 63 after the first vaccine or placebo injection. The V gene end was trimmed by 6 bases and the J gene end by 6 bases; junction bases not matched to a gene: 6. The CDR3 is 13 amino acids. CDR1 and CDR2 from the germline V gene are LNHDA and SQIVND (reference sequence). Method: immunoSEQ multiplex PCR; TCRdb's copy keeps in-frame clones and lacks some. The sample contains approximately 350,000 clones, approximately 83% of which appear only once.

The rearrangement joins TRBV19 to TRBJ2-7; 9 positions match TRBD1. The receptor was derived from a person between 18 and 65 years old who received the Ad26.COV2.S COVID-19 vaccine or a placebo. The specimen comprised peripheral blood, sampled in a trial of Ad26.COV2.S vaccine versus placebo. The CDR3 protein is CASRRDRVSEQYF. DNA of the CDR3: TGTGCCAGTAGGCGGGACAGGGTATCCGAGCAGTACTTC.